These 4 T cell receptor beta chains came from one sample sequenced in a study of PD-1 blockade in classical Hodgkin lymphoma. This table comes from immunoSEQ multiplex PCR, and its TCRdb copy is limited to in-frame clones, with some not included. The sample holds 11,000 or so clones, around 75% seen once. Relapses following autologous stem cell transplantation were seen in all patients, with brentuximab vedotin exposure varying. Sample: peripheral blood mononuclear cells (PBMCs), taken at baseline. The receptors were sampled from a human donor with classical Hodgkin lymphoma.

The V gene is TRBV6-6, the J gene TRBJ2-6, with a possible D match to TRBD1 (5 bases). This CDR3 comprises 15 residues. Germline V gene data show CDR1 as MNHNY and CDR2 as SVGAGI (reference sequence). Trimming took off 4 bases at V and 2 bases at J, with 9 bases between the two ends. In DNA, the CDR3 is TGTGCCAGCAGTTGGGGCTTGGCTGGGGCCAACGTCCTGACTTTC. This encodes CASSWGLAGANVLTF.

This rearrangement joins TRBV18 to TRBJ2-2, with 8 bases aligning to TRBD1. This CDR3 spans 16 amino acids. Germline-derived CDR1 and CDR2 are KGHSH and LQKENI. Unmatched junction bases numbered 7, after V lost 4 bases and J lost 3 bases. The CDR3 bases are TGTGCCAGCTCACTGTCCCTGACAGGGGACACCGGGGAGCTGTTTTTT. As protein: CASSLSLTGDTGELFF.

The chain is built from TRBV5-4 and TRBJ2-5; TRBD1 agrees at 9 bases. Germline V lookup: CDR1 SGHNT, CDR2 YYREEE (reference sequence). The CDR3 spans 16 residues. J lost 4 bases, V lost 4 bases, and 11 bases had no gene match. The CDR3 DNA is TGTGCCAGCAGCCCACCGGGACAGGGAGGAGGAGAGACCCAGTACTTC. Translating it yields CASSPPGQGGGETQYF.

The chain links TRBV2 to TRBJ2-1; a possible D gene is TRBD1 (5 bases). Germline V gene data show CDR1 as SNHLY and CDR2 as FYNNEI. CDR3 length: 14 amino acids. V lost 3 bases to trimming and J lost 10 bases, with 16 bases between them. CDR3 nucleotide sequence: TGTGCCAGCAGTGACCTATCAGACAGCCCAGAGCAGTTCTTC. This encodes CASSDLSDSPEQFF.